Sequencing of this T cell receptor (beta chain) was carried out in a study of PD-1 blockade in classical Hodgkin lymphoma. Study results and limitations: Some patients started nivolumab under 1 year after ASCT, and they were excluded. At C4D1, TCR diversity had climbed significantly for CD4+ cells, though not for CD8+ cells.

On this clone itself: Its cognate antigen is unknown.

Assay used: immunoSEQ multiplex PCR; TCRdb lists only in-frame clones, some missing. Of roughly 94,000 clones in the sample, approximately 94% were seen once. The time point here: cycle 4 day 1 (C4D1), after 6 weeks of nivolumab. Every patient relapsed after autologous stem cell transplantation, and brentuximab vedotin exposure varied. Germline values: CDR1 MDHEN, CDR2 SYDVKM. Deletions cut 6 bases from V and 1 base from J, with 9 bases between. The CDR3 length is 13 residues. Sequenced material: peripheral blood mononuclear cells (PBMCs), taken before the fourth cycle of nivolumab. The sequence was collected from a human donor with classical Hodgkin lymphoma. The V call is TRBV28, the J call TRBJ1-2; D perhaps matches TRBD1 (5 bases). The CDR3 sequence: CASSLTVNYGYTF. The CDR3 DNA reads as TGTGCCAGCAGCCTGACAGTTAACTATGGCTACACCTTC.